This T cell receptor beta chain was identified during a study of response to subunit inactivated influenza vaccine. The CDR3 totals 14 residues. V gave up 0 bases and J gave up 5 bases, with 10 bases separating them. Germline-derived CDR1 and CDR2 are SGHTA and FQGNSA. Whole-study findings and limits: New T cells are recruited in small numbers by each seasonal influenza vaccination, according to the authors' suggestion.

Notes on this clonotype: Its antigen is not identified.

TCRdb used MiXCR to reprocess the RT-PCR reads, holding one entry per CDR3 protein. The sample holds roughly 700,000 distinct CDR3 sequences, about 15% seen once. Sequencing used PBMCs from blood, obtained 14 to 15 days before vaccination. The origin of this receptor is a man aged 45-65 years who received an inactivated influenza vaccine. The V gene is TRBV7-2, the J gene TRBJ1-2; possible D gene TRBD1, 6 bases. The CDR3 is CASSLARDTYGYTF. CDR3 DNA: TGTGCCAGCAGCTTAGCCCGGGACACATATGGCTACACCTTC.